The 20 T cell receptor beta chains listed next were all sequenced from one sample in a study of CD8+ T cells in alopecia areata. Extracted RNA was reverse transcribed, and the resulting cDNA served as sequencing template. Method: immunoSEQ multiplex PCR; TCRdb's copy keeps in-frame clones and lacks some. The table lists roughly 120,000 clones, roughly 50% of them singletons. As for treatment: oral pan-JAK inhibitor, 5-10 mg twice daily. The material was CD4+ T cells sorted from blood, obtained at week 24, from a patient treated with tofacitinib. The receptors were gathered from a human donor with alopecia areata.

CDR3 sequence reads: CASSYWQGAYEQYF. Here the CDR3 DNA reads TGTGCCAGCAGTTACTGGCAGGGGGCTTACGAGCAGTACTTC. V is TRBV6-5 and J is TRBJ2-7, with 8 bases lining up with TRBD1. The CDR3 extends over 14 amino acids. The germline V gene has CDR1 MNHEY and CDR2 SVGAGI. V lost 1 base, J lost 4 bases, and 3 bases stayed unmatched.

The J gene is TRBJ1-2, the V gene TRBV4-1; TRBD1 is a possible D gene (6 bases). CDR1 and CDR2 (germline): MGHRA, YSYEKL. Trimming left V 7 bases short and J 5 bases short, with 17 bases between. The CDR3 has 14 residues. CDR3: CASNNPLGGYGYTF. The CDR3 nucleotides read TGCGCCAGCAACAATCCGTTAGGGGGGTATGGCTACACCTTC.

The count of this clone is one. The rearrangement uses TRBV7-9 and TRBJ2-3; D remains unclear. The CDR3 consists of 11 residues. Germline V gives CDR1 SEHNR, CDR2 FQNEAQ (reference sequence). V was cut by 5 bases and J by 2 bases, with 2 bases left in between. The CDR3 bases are TGTGCCAGCAGCGCCACAGATACGCAGTATTTT. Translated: CASSATDTQYF.

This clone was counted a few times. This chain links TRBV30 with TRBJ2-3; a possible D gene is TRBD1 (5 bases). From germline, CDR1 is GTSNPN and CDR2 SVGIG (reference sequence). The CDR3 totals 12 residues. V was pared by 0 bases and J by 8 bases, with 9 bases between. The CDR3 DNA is TGTGCCTGGAGTGTTGCACAGGTTACGCAGTATTTT. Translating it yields CAWSVAQVTQYF.

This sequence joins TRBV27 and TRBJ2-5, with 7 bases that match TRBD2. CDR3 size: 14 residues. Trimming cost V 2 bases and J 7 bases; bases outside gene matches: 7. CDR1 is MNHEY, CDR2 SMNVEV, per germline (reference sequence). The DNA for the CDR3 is TGTGCCAGCAGTTTAGGCCGCGAGCGGGGGACCCAGTACTTC. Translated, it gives CASSLGRERGTQYF.

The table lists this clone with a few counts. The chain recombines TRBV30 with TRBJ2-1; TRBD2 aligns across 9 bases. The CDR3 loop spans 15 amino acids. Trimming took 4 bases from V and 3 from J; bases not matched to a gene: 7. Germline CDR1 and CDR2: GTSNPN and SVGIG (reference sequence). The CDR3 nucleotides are TGTGCCTGGACCTCCGGGACTAGCAGCTACAATGAGCAGTTCTTC. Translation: CAWTSGTSSYNEQFF.

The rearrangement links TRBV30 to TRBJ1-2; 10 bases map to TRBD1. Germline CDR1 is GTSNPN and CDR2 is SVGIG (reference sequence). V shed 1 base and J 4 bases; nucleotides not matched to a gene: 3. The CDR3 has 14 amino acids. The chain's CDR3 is CAWSGGQGIYGYTF. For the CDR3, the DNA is TGTGCCTGGAGTGGGGGACAGGGGATCTATGGCTACACCTTC. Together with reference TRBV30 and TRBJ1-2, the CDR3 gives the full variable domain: SQTIHQWPATLVQPVGSPLSLECTVEGTSNPNLYWYRQAAGRGLQLLFYSVGIGQISSEVPQNLSASRPQDRQFILSSKKLLLSDSGFYLCAWSGGQGIYGYTFGSGTRLTVV.

CDR3 protein: CAATSADTQYF. CDR3 DNA: TGTGCCGCAACTAGCGCGGATACGCAGTATTTT. This chain links TRBV7-9 with TRBJ2-3; 7 bases agree with TRBD2. The V gene end was trimmed by 11 bases and the J gene end by 6 bases; junction bases not matched to a gene: 5. The CDR3 consists of 11 residues. The germline gives CDR1 SEHNR, CDR2 FQNEAQ (reference sequence).

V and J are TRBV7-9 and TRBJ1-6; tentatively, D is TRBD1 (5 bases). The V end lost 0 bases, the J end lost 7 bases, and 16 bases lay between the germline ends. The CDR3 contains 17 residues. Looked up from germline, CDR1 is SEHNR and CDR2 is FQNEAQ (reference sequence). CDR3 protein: CASSLAQGTVGNSPLHF. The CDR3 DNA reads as TGTGCCAGCAGCTTAGCGCAGGGTACGGTTGGGAATTCACCCCTCCACTTT.

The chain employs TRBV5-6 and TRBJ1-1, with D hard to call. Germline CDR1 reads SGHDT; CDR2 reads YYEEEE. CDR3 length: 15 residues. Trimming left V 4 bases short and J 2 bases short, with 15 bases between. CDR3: CASSKTGEGNTEAFF. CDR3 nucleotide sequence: TGTGCCAGCAGCAAAACCGGGGAGGGAAACACTGAAGCTTTCTTT.

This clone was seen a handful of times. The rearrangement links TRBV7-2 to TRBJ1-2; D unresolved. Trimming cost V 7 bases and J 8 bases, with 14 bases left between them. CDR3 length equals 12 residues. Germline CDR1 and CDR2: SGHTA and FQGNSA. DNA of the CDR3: TGTGCCAGCACCCGGGCAACGCAAGGCTACACCTTC. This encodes CASTRATQGYTF.

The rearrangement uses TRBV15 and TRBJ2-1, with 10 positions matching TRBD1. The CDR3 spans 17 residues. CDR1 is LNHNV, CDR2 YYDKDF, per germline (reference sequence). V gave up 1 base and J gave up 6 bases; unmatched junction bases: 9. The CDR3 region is CATSRALGTGVGNEQFF. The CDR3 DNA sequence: TGTGCCACCAGCAGAGCACTCGGGACAGGGGTGGGCAATGAGCAGTTCTTC. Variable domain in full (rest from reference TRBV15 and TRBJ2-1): DAMVIQNPRYQVTQFGKPVTLSCSQTLNHNVMYWYQQKSSQAPKLLFHYYDKDFNNEADTPDNFQSRRPNTSFCFLDIRSPGLGDTAMYLCATSRALGTGVGNEQFFGPGTRLTVL.

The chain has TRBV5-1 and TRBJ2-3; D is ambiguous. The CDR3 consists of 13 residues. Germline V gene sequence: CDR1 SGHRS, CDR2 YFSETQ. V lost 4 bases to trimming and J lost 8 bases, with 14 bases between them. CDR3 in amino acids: CASSIEWSGTQYF. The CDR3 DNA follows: TGCGCCAGCAGCATTGAATGGAGTGGTACGCAGTATTTT.

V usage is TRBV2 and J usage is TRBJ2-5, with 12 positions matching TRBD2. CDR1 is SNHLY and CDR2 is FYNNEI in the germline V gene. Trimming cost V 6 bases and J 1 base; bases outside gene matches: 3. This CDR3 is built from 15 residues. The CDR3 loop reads CASSELAGGQETQYF. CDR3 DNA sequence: TGTGCCAGCAGCGAACTAGCGGGGGGCCAAGAGACCCAGTACTTC.

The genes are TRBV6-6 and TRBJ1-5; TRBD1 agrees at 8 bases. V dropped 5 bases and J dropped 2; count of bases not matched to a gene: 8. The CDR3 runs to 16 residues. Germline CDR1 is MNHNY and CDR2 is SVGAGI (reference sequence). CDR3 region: CASSRRQGQGNQPQHF. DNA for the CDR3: TGTGCCAGCAGTCGCCGACAGGGGCAAGGCAATCAGCCCCAGCATTTT.

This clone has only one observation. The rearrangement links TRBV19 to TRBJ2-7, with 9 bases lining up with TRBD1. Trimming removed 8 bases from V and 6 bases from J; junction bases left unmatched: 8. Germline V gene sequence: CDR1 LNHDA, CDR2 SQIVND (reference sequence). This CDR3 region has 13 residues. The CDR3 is CASSGTGRLEQYF. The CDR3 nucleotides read TGTGCCAGTTCCGGGACAGGGAGGCTCGAGCAGTACTTC.

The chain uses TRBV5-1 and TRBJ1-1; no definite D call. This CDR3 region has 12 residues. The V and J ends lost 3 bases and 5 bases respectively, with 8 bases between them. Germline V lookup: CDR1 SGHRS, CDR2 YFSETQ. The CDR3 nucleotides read TGCGCCAGCAGCTCGGGGTGGACTGAAGCTTTCTTT. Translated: CASSSGWTEAFF.

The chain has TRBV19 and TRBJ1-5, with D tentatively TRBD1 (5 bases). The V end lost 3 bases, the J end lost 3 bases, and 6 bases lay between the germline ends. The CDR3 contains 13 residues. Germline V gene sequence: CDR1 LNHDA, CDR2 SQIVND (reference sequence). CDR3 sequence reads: CASSMGLNQPQHF. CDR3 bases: TGTGCCAGTAGTATGGGGCTCAATCAGCCCCAGCATTTT.

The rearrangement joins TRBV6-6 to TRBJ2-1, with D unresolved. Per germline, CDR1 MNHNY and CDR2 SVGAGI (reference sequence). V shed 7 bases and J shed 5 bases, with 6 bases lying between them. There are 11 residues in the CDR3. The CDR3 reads CASIEDNEQFF. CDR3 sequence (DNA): TGTGCCAGCATTGAGGACAATGAGCAGTTCTTC.

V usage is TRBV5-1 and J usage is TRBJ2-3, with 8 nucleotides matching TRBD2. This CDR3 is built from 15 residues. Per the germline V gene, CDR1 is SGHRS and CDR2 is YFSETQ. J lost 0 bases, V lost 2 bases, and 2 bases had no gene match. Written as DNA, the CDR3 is TGCGCCAGCAGCTTCGCTAGCGGGAGCACAGATACGCAGTATTTT. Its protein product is CASSFASGSTDTQYF.